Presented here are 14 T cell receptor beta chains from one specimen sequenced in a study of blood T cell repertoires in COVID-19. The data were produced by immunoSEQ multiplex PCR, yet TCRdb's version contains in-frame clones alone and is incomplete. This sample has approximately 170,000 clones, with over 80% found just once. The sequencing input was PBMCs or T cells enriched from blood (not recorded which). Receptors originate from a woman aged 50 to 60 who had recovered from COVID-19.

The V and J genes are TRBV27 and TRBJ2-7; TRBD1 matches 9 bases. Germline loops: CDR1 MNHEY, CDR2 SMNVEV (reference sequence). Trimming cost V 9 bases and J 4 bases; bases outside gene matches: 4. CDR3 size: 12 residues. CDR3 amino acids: CASYRGPYEQYV. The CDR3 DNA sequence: TGTGCCAGTTACAGGGGGCCGTACGAGCAGTACGTC.

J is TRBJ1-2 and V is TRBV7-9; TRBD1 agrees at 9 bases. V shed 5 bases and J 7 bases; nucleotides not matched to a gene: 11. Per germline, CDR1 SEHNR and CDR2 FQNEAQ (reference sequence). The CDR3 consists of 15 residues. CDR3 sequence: CASSTATGGSGGYTF. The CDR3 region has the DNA TGTGCCAGCAGCACCGCGACAGGGGGGAGCGGTGGCTACACCTTC.

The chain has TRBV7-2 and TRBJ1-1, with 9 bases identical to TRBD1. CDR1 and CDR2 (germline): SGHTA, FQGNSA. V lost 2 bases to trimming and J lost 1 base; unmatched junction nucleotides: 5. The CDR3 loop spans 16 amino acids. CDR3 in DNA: TGTGCCAGCAGCTTACAGACAGGGGGACGGAACACTGAAGCTTTCTTT. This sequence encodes CASSLQTGGRNTEAFF. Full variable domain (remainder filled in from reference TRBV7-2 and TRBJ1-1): GAGVSQSPSNKVTEKGKDVELRCDPISGHTALYWYRQSLGQGLEFLIYFQGNSAPDKSGLPSDRFSAERTGGSVSTLTIQRTQQEDSAVYLCASSLQTGGRNTEAFFGQGTRLTVV.

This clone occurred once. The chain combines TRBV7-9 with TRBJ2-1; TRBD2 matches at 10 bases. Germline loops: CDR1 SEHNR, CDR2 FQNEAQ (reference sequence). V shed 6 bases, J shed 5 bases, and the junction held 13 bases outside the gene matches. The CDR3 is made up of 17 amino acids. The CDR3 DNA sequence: TGTGCCAGCAGTCTAAGTTTAACTAGCGGGGAGAACAATGAGCAGTTCTTC. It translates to CASSLSLTSGENNEQFF.

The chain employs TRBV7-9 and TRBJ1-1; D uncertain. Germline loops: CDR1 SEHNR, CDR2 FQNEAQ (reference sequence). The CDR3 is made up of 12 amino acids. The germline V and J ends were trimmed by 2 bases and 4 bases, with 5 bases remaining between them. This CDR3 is CASSLPRTEAFF. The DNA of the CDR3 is TGTGCCAGCAGCTTACCGCGCACTGAAGCTTTCTTT.

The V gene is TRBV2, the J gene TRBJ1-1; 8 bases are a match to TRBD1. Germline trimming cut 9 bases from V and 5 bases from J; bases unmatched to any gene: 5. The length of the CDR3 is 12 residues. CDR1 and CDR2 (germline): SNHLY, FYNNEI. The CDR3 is CARNRGGTEAFF. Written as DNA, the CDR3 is TGTGCCAGAAACAGGGGGGGAACTGAAGCTTTCTTT.

The chain's CDR3 is CASSQQGTGSTGELFF. CDR3 DNA sequence: TGCGCCAGCAGCCAACAAGGGACAGGGAGCACCGGGGAGCTGTTTTTT. The chain recombines TRBV4-1 with TRBJ2-2, with 9 bases identical to TRBD1. CDR1 and CDR2 (germline): MGHRA, YSYEKL. V shed 2 bases and J 4 bases; nucleotides not matched to a gene: 5. The CDR3 runs to 16 residues.

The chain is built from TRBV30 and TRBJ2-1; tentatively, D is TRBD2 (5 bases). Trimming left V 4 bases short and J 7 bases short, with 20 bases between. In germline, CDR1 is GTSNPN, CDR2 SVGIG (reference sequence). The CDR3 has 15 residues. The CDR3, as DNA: TGTGCCTGGACCGAGAGGAGGAAGTCAGGAAATGAGCAGTTCTTC. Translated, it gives CAWTERRKSGNEQFF.

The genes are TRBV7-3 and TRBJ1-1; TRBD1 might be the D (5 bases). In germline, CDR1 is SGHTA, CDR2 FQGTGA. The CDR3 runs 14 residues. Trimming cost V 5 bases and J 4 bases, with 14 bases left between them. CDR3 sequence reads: CASSAGGGSTEAFF. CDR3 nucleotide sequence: TGTGCCAGCAGCGCCGGGGGAGGGAGCACTGAAGCTTTCTTT.

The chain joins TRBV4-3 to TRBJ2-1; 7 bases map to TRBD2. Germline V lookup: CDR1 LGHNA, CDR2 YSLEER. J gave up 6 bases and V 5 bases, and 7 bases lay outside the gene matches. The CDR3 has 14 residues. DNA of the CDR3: TGCGCCAGCAGCGCCCGGGACTACATCAATGAGCAGTTCTTC. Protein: CASSARDYINEQFF.

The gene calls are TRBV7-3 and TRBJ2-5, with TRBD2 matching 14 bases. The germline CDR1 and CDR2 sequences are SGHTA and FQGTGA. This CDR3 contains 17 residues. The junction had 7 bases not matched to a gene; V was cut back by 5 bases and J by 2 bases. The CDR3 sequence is CASSTGLAGGGQETQYF. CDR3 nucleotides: TGTGCCAGCAGCACCGGACTAGCGGGGGGAGGGCAAGAGACCCAGTACTTC.

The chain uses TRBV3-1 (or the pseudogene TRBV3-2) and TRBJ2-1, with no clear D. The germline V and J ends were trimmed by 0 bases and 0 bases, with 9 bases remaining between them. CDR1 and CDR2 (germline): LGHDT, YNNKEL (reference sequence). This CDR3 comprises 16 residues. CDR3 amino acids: CASSQDLQNSYNEQFF. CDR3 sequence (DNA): TGTGCCAGCAGCCAAGATTTGCAGAACTCCTACAATGAGCAGTTCTTC.

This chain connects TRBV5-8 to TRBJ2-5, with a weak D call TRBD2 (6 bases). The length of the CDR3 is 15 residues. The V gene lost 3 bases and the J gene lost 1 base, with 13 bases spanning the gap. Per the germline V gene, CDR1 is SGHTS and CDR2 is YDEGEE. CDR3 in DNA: TGTGCCAGCAGCTGGAGGGGCACAGTCCAAGAGACCCAGTACTTC. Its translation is CASSWRGTVQETQYF.

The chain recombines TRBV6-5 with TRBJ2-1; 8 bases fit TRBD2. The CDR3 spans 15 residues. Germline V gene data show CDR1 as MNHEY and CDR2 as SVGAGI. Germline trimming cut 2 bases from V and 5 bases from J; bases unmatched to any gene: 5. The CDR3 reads CASSYHKAGDNEQFF. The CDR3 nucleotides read TGTGCCAGCAGTTACCACAAAGCGGGAGACAATGAGCAGTTCTTC.